This T cell receptor (beta chain) was retrieved from a study of T cell responses to AZD1222 COVID-19 vaccine. The study, taken as a whole, reports: Spike-specific TCR breadth and depth grew following two AZD1222 doses. White British people made up most donors, females outnumbered males, and clonal diversity was possibly underestimated. In the spike-specific TCR repertoire, nearly half reportedly target unmutated variant regions. Spike was spanned by vaccine-associated CD4 TCRs, with dominance at 160-218 and 743-854.

V lost 4 bases to trimming and J lost 1 base, with 10 bases between them. The CDR3 runs to 14 residues. The germline V gene has CDR1 MNHEY and CDR2 SVGEGT. Using immunoSEQ multiplex PCR, the repertoire was profiled, and TCRdb retains in-frame clones only, with some absent. The profile shows approximately 190,000 clones, approximately 91% of them singletons. The sample holds one count of this clone. The target antigen is unknown. This receptor was identified in an adult in good health. The J gene is TRBJ2-5, the V gene TRBV6-2 or TRBV6-3, with D maybe TRBD1 (6 bases). The sample was peripheral blood, taken on day 0 of AZD1222 vaccination. CDR3 nucleotide sequence: TGTGCCAGCAGTTGGGGGCTACTCCAAGAGACCCAGTACTTC. Its protein is CASSWGLLQETQYF.